This passage covers 14 T cell receptor beta chains from one sample sequenced in a study of beta chain features in type 1 diabetes. Investigators reverse transcribed all isolated RNA, so they sequenced expressed TCRB transcripts. Repertoires were generated with immunoSEQ multiplex PCR, while TCRdb's copy carries only in-frame clones and drops some. The sample contains a few hundred thousand clones, about 15% of which appear only once. The sample comprised naive CD4+ T cells from blood. The receptors were gathered from a woman between 18 and 29 years old in good health.

This clone showed up just a few times. The V and J genes are TRBV19 and TRBJ2-6; D possibly corresponds to TRBD1 (5 bases). The CDR3 loop spans 15 amino acids. The V gene's germline CDR1 is LNHDA and CDR2 SQIVND (reference sequence). V was trimmed by 1 base and J by 2 bases, leaving 6 bases between them. The CDR3 reads CASSIAGTGANVLTF. As DNA, the CDR3 is TGTGCCAGTAGTATAGCAGGGACTGGGGCCAACGTCCTGACTTTC. The full variable domain, rest sourced from reference TRBV19 and TRBJ2-6, is DGGITQSPKYLFRKEGQNVTLSCEQNLNHDAMYWYRQDPGQGLRLIYYSQIVNDFQKGDIAEGYSVSREKKESFPLTVTSAQKNPTAFYLCASSIAGTGANVLTFGAGSRLTVL.

This clone has only a few counts. The rearrangement uses TRBV28 and TRBJ2-1, with 13 bases that match TRBD2. The V gene end was trimmed by 6 bases and the J gene end by 0 bases; junction bases not matched to a gene: 5. CDR1 and CDR2 (germline): MDHEN, SYDVKM. CDR3 length: 17 amino acids. The CDR3 DNA is TGTGCCAGCAGGGGGACTAGCGGGGTAAGCTCCTACAATGAGCAGTTCTTC. It translates to CASRGTSGVSSYNEQFF.

The DNA of the CDR3 is TGTGCCAGCTCCCTCGGACTAGCGGGAGTGGGGTACGAGCAGTACTTC. Residues: CASSLGLAGVGYEQYF. This chain uses TRBV18 with TRBJ2-7; TRBD2 matches 13 bases. Germline V CDR1 and CDR2: KGHSH, LQKENI. V gave up 6 bases and J gave up 4 bases; unmatched junction bases: 9. This CDR3 has 16 residues.

The sample holds a few counts of this clone. V and J are TRBV4-1 and TRBJ2-7, with TRBD2 identical over 12 bases. The CDR3 spans 16 residues. V shed 3 bases and J 4 bases; nucleotides not matched to a gene: 7. CDR1 MGHRA and CDR2 YSYEKL come from the germline V gene. The CDR3 bases are TGCGCCAGCAGCCAGCGGGCTAGCGGGAGGGCTTACGAGCAGTACTTC. Translated: CASSQRASGRAYEQYF.

This clone showed up just a few times. The chain employs TRBV6-6 and TRBJ2-7, with D possibly TRBD2 on 5 matching bases. Germline values: CDR1 MNHNY, CDR2 SVGAGI (reference sequence). Trimming cost V 0 bases and J 5 bases, with 11 bases left between them. CDR3 length: 14 residues. The CDR3 coding sequence is TGTGCCAGCAGTTACTCGAGGGTTTCCCACGAGCAGTACTTC. The encoded protein is CASSYSRVSHEQYF.

This clone was detected only a few times. The chain is built from TRBV4-1 and TRBJ2-7, with TRBD1 matching over 10 bases. The CDR3 has 16 amino acids. With V trimmed by 2 bases and J by 3 bases, 7 bases remained unmatched. Germline V CDR1 and CDR2: MGHRA, YSYEKL. The CDR3 sequence is CASSQTLDRGLYEQYF. The CDR3 nucleotides are TGCGCCAGCAGCCAAACGCTCGACAGGGGGCTCTACGAGCAGTACTTC.

The rearrangement joins TRBV28 to TRBJ2-5, with 10 bases identical to TRBD1. V shed 5 bases and J 0 bases; nucleotides not matched to a gene: 6. The CDR3 runs 16 residues. CDR1 and CDR2 from the germline V gene are MDHEN and SYDVKM. The CDR3 protein is CASSPQGQGYQETQYF. In DNA, the CDR3 is TGTGCCAGCAGTCCTCAGGGACAGGGGTACCAAGAGACCCAGTACTTC.

Points on this clone: The junction shows a germline mismatch at one end, possibly a read error. The V gene is TRBV18, the J gene TRBJ2-2; TRBD2 matches 10 bases. The germline CDR1 and CDR2 sequences are KGHSH and LQKENI. The CDR3 is made up of 16 amino acids. The CDR3 region is CASSPPGLANPGELFF. Written as DNA, the CDR3 is TGTGCCAGCTCACCGCCGGGACTAGCGAACCCCGGGGAGCTGTTTTTT.

Comment on this clone: The same CDR3 can be traced to other DNA sequences in this sample. The chain is built from TRBV15 and TRBJ2-7, with 11 bases matching TRBD1. Germline lookup yields CDR1 LNHNV and CDR2 YYDKDF (reference sequence). V was pared by 1 base and J by 3 bases, with 2 bases of the junction left unmatched. CDR3 size: 15 residues. CDR3 in amino acids: CATSRGGTGGYEQYF. The CDR3 nucleotides are TGTGCCACCAGCAGAGGTGGGACAGGGGGCTACGAGCAGTACTTC.

This clone has more than one count but fewer than ten. The CDR3 here is CASRPTSGQGSNPYGYTF. The DNA for the CDR3 is TGTGCCAGCAGACCAACCTCGGGACAGGGTTCTAACCCCTATGGCTACACCTTC. V is TRBV28 and J is TRBJ1-2; 9 positions match TRBD1. The CDR3 spans 18 residues. V lost 6 bases and J lost 4; bases outside the gene matches: 18. From germline, CDR1 is MDHEN and CDR2 SYDVKM.

CDR3 residues: CASSSWEGTDTQYF. For the CDR3, the DNA is TGTGCCAGCAGTTCGTGGGAGGGCACAGATACGCAGTATTTT. The chain couples TRBV28 to TRBJ2-3; TRBD2 might be the D (6 bases). Trimming pared 4 bases from V and 1 base from J, leaving 9 bases between. This CDR3 region has 14 residues. Germline-derived CDR1 and CDR2 are MDHEN and SYDVKM.

This clone has only a few counts. The chain joins TRBV4-2 to TRBJ2-1; tentative D call: TRBD2 (6 bases). Germline V gene data show CDR1 as LGHNA and CDR2 as YNFKEQ. The CDR3 runs to 15 residues. V shed 0 bases and J shed 9 bases, with 15 bases lying between them. The CDR3 DNA is TGTGCCAGCAGCCAAGATGTGGGGGGAGTCGTTGAGCAGTTCTTC. This encodes CASSQDVGGVVEQFF.

The chain joins TRBV7-2 to TRBJ2-3; 9 bases align to TRBD2. The CDR3 length is 15 residues. V was pared by 7 bases and J by 2 bases, with 7 bases of the junction left unmatched. The germline CDR1 and CDR2 sequences are SGHTA and FQGNSA. The CDR3 protein is CASNPGLALTDTQYF. CDR3 coding DNA: TGTGCCAGCAACCCGGGACTAGCCCTCACAGATACGCAGTATTTT.

This chain links TRBV9 with TRBJ2-4; D is possibly TRBD2 (5 bases). The CDR3 length is 14 residues. The germline V gene has CDR1 SGDLS and CDR2 YYNGEE. Trimming left V 2 bases short and J 6 bases short, with 12 bases between. CDR3 amino acids: CASSVGLERNIQYF. CDR3 sequence (DNA): TGTGCCAGCAGCGTCGGACTGGAGAGAAACATTCAGTACTTC.